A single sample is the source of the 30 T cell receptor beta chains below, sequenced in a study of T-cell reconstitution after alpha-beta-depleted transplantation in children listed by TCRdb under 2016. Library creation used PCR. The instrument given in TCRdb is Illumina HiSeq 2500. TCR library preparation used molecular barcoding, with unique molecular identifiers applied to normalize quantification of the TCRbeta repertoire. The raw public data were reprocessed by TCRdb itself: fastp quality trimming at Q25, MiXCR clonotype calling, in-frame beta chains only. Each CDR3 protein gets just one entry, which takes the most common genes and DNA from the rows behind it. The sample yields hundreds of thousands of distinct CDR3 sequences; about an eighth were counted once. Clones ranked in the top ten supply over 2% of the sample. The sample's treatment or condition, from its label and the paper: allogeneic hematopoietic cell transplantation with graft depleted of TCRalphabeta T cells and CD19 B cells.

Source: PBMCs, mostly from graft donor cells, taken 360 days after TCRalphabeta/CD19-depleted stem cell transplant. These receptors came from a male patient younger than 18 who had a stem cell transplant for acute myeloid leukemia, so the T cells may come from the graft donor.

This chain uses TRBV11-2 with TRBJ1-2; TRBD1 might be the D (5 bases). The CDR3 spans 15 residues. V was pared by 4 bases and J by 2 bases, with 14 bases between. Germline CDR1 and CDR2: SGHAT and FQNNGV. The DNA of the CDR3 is TGTGCCAGCAGCTCTCTAAGGGGTGGGAACTATGGCTACACCTTC. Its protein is CASSSLRGGNYGYTF.

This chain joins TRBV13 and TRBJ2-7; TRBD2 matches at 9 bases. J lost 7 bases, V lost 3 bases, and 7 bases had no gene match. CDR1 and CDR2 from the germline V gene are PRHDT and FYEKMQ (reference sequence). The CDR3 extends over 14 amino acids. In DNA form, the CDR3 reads TGTGCCAGCAGCTTTGCGGGAGGGCCGGATGAGCAGTACTTC. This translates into CASSFAGGPDEQYF.

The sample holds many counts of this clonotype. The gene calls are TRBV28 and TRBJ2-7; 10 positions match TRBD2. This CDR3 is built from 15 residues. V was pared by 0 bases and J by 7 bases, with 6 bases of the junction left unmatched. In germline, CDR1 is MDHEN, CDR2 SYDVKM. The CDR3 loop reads CASSLWLAGVREQYF. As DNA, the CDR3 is TGTGCCAGCAGTTTATGGCTAGCGGGAGTAAGAGAGCAGTACTTC.

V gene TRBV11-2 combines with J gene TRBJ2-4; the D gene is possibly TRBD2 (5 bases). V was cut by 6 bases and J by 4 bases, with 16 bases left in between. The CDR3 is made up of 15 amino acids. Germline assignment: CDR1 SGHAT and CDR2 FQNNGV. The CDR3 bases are TGTGCCAGCAGGCGACCGGGGAACCAGAAAAACATTCAGTACTTC. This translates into CASRRPGNQKNIQYF.

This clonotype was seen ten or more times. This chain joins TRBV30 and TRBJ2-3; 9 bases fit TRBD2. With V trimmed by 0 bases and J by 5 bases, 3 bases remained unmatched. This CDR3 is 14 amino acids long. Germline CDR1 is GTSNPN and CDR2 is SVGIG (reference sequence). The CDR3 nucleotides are TGTGCCTGGAGTGTTCTAGCGGGAATAGATACGCAGTATTTT. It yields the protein CAWSVLAGIDTQYF.

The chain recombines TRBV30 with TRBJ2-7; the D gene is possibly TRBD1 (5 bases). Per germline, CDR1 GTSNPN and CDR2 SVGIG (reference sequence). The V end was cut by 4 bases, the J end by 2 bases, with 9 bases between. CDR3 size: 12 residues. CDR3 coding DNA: TGTGCCTGGAATAAAGGGGCCTACGAGCAGTACTTC. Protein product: CAWNKGAYEQYF.

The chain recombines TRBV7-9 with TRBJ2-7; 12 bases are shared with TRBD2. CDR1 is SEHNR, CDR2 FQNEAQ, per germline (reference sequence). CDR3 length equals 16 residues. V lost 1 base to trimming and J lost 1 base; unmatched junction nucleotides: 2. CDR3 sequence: CASSLGTSGVSYEQYF. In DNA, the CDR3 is TGTGCCAGCAGCTTAGGGACTAGCGGGGTTTCCTACGAGCAGTACTTC.

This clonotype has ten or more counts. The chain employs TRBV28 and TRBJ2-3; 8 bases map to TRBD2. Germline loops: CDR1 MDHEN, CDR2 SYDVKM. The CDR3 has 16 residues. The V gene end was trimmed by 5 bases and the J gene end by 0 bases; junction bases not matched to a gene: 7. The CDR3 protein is CASSPIAGPSTDTQYF. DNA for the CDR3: TGTGCCAGCAGTCCTATAGCGGGGCCCAGCACAGATACGCAGTATTTT. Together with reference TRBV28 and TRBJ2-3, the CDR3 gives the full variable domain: DVKVTQSSRYLVKRTGEKVFLECVQDMDHENMFWYRQDPGLGLRLIYFSYDVKMKEKGDIPEGYSVSREKKERFSLILESASTNQTSMYLCASSPIAGPSTDTQYFGPGTRLTVL.

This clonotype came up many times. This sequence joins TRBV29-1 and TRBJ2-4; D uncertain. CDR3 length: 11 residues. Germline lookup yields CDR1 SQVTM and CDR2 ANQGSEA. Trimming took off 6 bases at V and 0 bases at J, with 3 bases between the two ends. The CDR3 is CSVAAKNIQYF. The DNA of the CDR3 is TGCAGCGTCGCAGCCAAAAACATTCAGTACTTC.

Here the CDR3 DNA reads TGTGCCGCCGATCCAGGGGGAGATCAGCCCCAGCATTTT. Translation: CAADPGGDQPQHF. The chain combines TRBV10-3 with TRBJ1-5; 7 nucleotides align to TRBD1. The V gene's germline CDR1 is ENHRY and CDR2 SYGVKD. This CDR3 spans 13 amino acids. The ends lost 11 bases at V and 5 bases at J; junction bases unmatched: 9.

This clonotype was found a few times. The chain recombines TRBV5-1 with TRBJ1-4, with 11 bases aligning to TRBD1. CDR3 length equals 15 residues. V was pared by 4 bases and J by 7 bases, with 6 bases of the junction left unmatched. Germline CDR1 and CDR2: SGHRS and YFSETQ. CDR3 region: CASSRTGTGGEKLFF. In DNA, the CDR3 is TGCGCCAGCAGCAGAACCGGGACAGGGGGTGAAAAACTGTTTTTT.

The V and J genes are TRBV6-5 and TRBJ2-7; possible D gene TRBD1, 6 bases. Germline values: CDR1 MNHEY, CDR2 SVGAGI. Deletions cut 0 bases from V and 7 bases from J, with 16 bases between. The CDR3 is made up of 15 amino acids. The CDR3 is CASSYSEINRGEQYF. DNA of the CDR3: TGTGCCAGCAGTTACTCAGAGATCAATAGGGGGGAGCAGTACTTC.

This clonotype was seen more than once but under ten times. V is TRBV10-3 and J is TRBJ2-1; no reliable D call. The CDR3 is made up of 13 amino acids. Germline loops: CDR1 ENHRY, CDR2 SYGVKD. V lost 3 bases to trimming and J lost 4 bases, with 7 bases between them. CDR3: CAISDVGYNEQFF. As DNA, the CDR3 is TGTGCCATCAGTGACGTAGGTTACAATGAGCAGTTCTTC.

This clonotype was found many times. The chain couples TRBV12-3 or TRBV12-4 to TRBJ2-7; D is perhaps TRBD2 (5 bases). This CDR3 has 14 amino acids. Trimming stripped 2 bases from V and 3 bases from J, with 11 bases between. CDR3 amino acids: CASSLPPGDYEQYF. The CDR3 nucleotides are TGTGCCAGCAGTTTACCCCCCGGGGACTACGAGCAGTACTTC.

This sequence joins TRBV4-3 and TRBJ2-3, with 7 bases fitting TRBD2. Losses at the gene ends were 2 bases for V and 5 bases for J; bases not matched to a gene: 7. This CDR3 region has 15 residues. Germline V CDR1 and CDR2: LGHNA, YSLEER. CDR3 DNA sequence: TGCGCCAGCAGCCAACGTAGCGGGTTGGGAGATACGCAGTATTTT. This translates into CASSQRSGLGDTQYF.

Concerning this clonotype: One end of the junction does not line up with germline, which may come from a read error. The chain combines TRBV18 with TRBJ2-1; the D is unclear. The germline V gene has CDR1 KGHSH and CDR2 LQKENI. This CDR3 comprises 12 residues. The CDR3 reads CASSPPAGNWDF. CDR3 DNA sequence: TGTGCCAGCTCACCACCGGCCGGCAACTGGGACTTC.

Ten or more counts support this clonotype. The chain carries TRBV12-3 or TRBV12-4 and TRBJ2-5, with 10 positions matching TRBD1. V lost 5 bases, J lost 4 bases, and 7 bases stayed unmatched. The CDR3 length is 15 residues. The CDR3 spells CASSLGTGVSETQYF. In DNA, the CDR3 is TGTGCCAGCAGTCTCGGGACAGGGGTATCAGAGACCCAGTACTTC.

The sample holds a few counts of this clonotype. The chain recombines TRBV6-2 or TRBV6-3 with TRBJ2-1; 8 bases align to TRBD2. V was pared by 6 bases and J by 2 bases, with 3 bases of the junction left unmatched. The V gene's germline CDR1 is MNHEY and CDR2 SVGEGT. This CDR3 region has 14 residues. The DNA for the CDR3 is TGTGCCAGCAGCCGGGAGGGCACCTACAATGAGCAGTTCTTC. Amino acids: CASSREGTYNEQFF.

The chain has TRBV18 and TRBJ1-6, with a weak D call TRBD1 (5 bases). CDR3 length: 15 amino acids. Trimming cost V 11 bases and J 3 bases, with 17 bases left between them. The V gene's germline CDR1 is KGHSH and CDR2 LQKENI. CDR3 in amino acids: CASGGGEFYNSPLHF. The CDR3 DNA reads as TGTGCCTCCGGCGGAGGGGAGTTCTATAATTCACCCCTCCACTTT.

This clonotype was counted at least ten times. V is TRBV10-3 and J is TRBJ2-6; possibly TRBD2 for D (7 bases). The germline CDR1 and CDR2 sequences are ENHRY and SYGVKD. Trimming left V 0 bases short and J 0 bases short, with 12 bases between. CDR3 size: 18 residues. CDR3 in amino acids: CAISESGGGRSGANVLTF. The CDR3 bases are TGTGCCATCAGTGAGTCGGGAGGGGGACGCTCTGGGGCCAACGTCCTGACTTTC.

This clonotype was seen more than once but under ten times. The CDR3 region has the DNA TGCAGCGTTGAAGAATTGGAGACTAGCGGGAGATTCAATGAGCAGTTCTTC. Translating gives CSVEELETSGRFNEQFF. The rearrangement joins TRBV29-1 to TRBJ2-1, with TRBD2 identical over 12 bases. V lost 0 bases, J lost 6 bases, and 9 bases stayed unmatched. The V gene's germline CDR1 is SQVTM and CDR2 ANQGSEA. This CDR3 is built from 17 residues.

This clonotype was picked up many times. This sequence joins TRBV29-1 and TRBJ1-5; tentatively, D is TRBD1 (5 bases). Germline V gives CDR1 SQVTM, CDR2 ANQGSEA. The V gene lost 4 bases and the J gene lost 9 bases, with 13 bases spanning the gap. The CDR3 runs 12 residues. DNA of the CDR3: TGCAGCGTTGGGTCCCACGGGGGGCCCCAGCATTTT. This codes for CSVGSHGGPQHF.

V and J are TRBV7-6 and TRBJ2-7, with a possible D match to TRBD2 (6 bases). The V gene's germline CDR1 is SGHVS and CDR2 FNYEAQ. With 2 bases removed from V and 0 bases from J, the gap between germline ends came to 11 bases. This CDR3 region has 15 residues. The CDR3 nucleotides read TGTGCCAGCAGCTTACCGGCGGGACCCTCCTACGAGCAGTACTTC. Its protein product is CASSLPAGPSYEQYF. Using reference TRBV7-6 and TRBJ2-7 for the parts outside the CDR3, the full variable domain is GAGVSQSPRYKVTKRGQDVALRCDPISGHVSLYWYRQALGQGPEFLTYFNYEAQQDKSGLPNDRFSAERPEGSISTLTIQRTEQRDSAMYRCASSLPAGPSYEQYFGPGTRLTVT.

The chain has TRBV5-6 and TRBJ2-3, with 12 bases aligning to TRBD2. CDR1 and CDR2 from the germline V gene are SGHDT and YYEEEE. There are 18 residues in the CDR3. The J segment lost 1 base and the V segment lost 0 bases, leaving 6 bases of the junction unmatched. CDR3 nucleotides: TGTGCCAGCAGCTTGGGCCCCCGACTAGCGGGAGGCACAGATACGCAGTATTTT. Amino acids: CASSLGPRLAGGTDTQYF.

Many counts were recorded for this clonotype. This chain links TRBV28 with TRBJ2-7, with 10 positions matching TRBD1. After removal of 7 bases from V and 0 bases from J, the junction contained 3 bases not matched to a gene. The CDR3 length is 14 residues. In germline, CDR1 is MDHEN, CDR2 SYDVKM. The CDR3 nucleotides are TGTGCCAGCACGGGACAGGGGCCCTCCTACGAGCAGTACTTC. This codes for CASTGQGPSYEQYF.

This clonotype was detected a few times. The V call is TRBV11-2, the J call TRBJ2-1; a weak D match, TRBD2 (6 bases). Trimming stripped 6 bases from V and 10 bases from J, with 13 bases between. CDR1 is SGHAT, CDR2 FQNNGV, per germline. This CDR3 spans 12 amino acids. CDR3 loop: CASRRRVREQFF. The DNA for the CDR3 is TGTGCCAGCAGAAGGAGGGTACGGGAGCAGTTCTTC.

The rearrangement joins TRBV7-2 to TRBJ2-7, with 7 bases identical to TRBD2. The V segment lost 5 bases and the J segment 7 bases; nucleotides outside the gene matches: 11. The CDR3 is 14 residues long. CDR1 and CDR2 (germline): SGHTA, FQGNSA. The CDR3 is CASSPMWGGGEQYF. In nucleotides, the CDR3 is TGTGCCAGCAGCCCCATGTGGGGGGGTGGTGAGCAGTACTTC. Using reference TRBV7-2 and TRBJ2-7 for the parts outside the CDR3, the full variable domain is GAGVSQSPSNKVTEKGKDVELRCDPISGHTALYWYRQSLGQGLEFLIYFQGNSAPDKSGLPSDRFSAERTGGSVSTLTIQRTQQEDSAVYLCASSPMWGGGEQYFGPGTRLTVT.

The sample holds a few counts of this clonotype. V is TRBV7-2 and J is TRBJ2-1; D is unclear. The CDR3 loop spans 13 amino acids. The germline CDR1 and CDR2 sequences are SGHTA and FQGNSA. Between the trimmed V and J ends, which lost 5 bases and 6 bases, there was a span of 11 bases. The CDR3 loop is CASSDKFANEQFF. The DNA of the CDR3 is TGTGCCAGCAGCGATAAATTTGCCAATGAGCAGTTCTTC.

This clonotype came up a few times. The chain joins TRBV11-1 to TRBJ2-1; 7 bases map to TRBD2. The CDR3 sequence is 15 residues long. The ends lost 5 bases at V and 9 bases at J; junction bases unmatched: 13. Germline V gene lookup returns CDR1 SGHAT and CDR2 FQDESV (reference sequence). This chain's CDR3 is CASSHSAGYTIEQFF. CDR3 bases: TGTGCCAGCAGCCATTCAGCGGGATATACAATTGAGCAGTTCTTC.

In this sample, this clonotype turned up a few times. For the CDR3, the DNA is TGTGCCAGCAGCCCCGACCCTCACCAAGAGACCCAGTACTTC. Its translation: CASSPDPHQETQYF. V gene TRBV12-3 or TRBV12-4 combines with J gene TRBJ2-5, with D hard to call. The V gene lost 6 bases and the J gene lost 0 bases, with 11 bases spanning the gap. The CDR3 sequence is 14 residues long.